This T cell receptor beta chain comes out of a study of T-cell memory formation after mild COVID-19. TCRdb recomputed calls from the 5' RACE reads with MiXCR, one row per CDR3 protein. The repertoire holds about 140,000 distinct CDR3 sequences, with roughly a quarter as singletons. The germline gives CDR1 SGDLS, CDR2 YYNGEE. The ends lost 3 bases at V and 9 bases at J; junction bases unmatched: 9. CDR3 length: 15 amino acids. The source is an adult woman who had mild COVID-19 (a few samples of this study predate the infection). Cell type and time point are not known. Sequenced material: PBMCs or a T cell subset sorted from them (not recorded which). This sequence joins TRBV9 and TRBJ2-1; TRBD1 matches at 10 bases. The CDR3, as DNA: TGTGCCAGCAGCGCCCCGGACAGGGGGGAGGGTGAGCAGTTCTTC. Protein product: CASSAPDRGEGEQFF.